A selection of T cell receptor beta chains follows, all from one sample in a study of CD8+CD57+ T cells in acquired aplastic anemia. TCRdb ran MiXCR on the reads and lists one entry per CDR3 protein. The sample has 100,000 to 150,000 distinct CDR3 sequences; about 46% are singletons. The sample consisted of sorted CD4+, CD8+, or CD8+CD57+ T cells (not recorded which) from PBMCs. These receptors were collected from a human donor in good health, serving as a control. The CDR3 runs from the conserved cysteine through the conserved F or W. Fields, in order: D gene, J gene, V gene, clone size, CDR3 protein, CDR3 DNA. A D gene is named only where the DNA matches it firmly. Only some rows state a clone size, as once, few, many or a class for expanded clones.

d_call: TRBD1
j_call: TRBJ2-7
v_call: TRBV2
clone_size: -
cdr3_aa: CASIRGDRGHYEQYF
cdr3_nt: TGTGCCAGCATTAGAGGGGACAGGGGTCACTACGAGCAGTACTTC

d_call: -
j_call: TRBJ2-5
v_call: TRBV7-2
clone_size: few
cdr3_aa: CASSLGGQETQYF
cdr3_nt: TGTGCCAGCAGCTTAGGTGGGCAAGAGACCCAGTACTTC

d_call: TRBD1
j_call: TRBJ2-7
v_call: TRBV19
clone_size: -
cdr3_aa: CASSIWDRDEQYF
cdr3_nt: TGTGCCAGTAGTATTTGGGACAGGGACGAGCAGTACTTC

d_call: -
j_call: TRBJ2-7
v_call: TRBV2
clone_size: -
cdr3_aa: CASTPSAYEQYF
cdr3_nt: TGTGCCAGCACCCCAAGCGCCTACGAGCAGTACTTC

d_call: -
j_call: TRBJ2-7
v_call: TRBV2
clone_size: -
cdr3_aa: CASSEQGSSSYEQYF
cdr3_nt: TGTGCCAGCAGTGAACAGGGGTCGAGCTCCTACGAGCAGTACTTC

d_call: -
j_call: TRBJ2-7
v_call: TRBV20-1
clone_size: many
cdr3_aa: CSAKDLRTTPYEQYF
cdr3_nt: TGCAGTGCTAAAGACCTCAGGACCACACCCTACGAGCAGTACTTC

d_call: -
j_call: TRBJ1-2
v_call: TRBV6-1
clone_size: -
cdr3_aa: CASRQRGTLYGYTF
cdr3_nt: TGTGCCAGCAGGCAGCGAGGGACTCTATATGGCTACACCTTC

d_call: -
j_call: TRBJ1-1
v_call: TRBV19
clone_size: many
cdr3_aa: CASSSYRLANTEAFF
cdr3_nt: TGTGCCAGTAGTTCTTACAGGCTCGCCAACACTGAAGCTTTCTTT

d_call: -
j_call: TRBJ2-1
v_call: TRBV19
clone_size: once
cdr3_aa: CASSTWGAHEQFF
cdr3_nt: TGTGCCAGTAGCACCTGGGGGGCACATGAGCAGTTCTTC

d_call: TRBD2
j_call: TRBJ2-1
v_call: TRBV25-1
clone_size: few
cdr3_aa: CASSGGTSGSSRGFF
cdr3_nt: TGTGCCAGCAGTGGGGGGACTAGCGGTTCATCCCGAGGGTTCTTC

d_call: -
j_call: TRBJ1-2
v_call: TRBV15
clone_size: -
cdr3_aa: CATSRDRGWSNYGYTF
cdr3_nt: TGTGCCACCAGCAGAGATAGGGGCTGGTCTAACTATGGCTACACCTTC

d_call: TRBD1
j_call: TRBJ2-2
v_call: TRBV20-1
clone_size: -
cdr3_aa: CSELDRDTGELFF
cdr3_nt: TGCAGTGAGCTGGACAGGGACACCGGGGAGCTGTTTTTT

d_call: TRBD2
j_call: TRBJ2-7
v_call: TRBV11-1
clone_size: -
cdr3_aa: CASSSSRAGGLAEQYF
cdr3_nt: TGTGCCAGCAGCTCCTCCCGGGCGGGGGGCCTGGCTGAGCAGTACTTC

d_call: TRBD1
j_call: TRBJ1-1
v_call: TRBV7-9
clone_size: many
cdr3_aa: CASSPGTGGPQTEAFF
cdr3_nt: TGTGCCAGCAGCCCCGGGACAGGGGGCCCTCAAACTGAAGCTTTCTTT

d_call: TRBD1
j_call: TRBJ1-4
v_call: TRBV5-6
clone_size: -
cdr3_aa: CASSLSNRGYGDEKLFF
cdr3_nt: TGTGCCAGCAGCCTATCGAACAGGGGGTATGGAGATGAAAAACTGTTTTTT

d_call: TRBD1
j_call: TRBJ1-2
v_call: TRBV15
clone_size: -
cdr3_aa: CATSRQGVLYGYTF
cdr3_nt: TGTGCCACCTCCAGACAGGGGGTTCTCTATGGCTACACCTTC

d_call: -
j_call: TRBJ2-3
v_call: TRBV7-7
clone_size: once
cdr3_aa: CASSLDSSTDTQYF
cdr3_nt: TGTGCCAGCAGCCTTGATTCTAGCACAGATACGCAGTATTTT

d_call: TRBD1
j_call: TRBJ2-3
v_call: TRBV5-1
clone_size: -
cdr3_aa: CASSQDRGQDTQYF
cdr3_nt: TGCGCCAGCAGCCAAGACAGGGGGCAAGATACGCAGTATTTT

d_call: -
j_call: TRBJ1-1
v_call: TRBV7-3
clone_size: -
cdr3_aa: CASSLTGQLEAFF
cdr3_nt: TGTGCCAGCAGCTTAACGGGGCAGCTTGAAGCTTTCTTT

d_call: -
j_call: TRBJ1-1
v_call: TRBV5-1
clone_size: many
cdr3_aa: CASSARSGWAEAFF
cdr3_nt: TGCGCCAGCAGCGCGAGGTCAGGGTGGGCTGAAGCTTTCTTT

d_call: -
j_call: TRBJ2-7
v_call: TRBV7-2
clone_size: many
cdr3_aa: CASSLRSLGLYEQYF
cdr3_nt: TGTGCCAGCAGCTTACGCAGTTTGGGACTCTACGAGCAGTACTTC

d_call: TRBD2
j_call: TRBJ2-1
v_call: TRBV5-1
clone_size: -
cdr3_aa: CASRGTSGKRQFF
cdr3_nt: TGCGCCAGCAGAGGGACTAGCGGGAAACGGCAGTTCTTC

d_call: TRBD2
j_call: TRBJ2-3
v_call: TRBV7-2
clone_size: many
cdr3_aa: CASSFGGLAGDTQYF
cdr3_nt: TGTGCCAGCAGCTTTGGTGGACTAGCGGGAGATACGCAGTATTTT

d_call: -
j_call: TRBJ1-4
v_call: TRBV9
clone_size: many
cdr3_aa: CASSVGISPGRLNEKLFF
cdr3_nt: TGTGCCAGCAGCGTAGGGATATCACCGGGACGGTTAAATGAAAAACTGTTTTTT

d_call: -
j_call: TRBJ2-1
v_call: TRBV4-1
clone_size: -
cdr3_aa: CASSQTRSYNEQFF
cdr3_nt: TGCGCCAGCAGCCAAACCCGCTCCTACAATGAGCAGTTCTTC

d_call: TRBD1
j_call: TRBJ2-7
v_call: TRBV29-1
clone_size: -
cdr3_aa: CSVARDRGTEQYF
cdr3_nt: TGCAGCGTTGCCCGGGACAGGGGAACCGAGCAGTACTTC

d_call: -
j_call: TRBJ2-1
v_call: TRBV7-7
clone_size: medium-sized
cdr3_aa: CASSLSSRNEQFF
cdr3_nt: TGTGCCAGCAGCCTTAGTAGTCGCAATGAGCAGTTCTTC

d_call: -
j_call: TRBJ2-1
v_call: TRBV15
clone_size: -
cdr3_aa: CATSRDKERAEQFF
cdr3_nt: TGTGCCACCAGCAGAGATAAAGAGAGGGCCGAGCAGTTCTTC

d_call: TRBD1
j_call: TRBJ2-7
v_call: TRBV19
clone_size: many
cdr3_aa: CASSIDSHRDRVPYEQYF
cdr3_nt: TGTGCCAGTAGTATAGATTCCCACCGGGACAGGGTCCCCTACGAGCAGTACTTC

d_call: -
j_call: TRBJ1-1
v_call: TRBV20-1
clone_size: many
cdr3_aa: CSAREMADTEAFF
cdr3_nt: TGCAGTGCTAGAGAAATGGCGGACACTGAAGCTTTCTTT

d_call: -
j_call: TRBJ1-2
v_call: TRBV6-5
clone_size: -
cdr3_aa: CASSFDSRVGYTF
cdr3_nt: TGTGCCAGCAGTTTCGACTCCAGGGTAGGCTACACCTTC

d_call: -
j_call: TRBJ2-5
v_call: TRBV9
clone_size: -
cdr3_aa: CASSVEGGHRGTQYF
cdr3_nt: TGTGCCAGCAGCGTAGAGGGGGGCCACCGGGGGACCCAGTACTTC

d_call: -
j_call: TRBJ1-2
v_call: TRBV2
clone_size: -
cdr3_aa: CASSEYEGESGYTF
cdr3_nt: TGTGCCAGCAGTGAATATGAGGGGGAGAGTGGCTACACCTTC

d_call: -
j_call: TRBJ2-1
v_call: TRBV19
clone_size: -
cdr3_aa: CASTQGVYNEQFF
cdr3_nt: TGTGCCAGTACCCAGGGCGTCTACAATGAGCAGTTCTTC

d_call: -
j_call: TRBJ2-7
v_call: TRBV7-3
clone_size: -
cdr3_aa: CASSVGDYEQYF
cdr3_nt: TGTGCCAGCAGCGTCGGGGACTACGAGCAGTACTTC

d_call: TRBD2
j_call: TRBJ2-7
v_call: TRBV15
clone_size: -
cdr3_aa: CATSGGLAGGQSSYEQYF
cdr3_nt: TGTGCCACCAGCGGGGGACTAGCGGGGGGGCAAAGCTCCTACGAGCAGTACTTC

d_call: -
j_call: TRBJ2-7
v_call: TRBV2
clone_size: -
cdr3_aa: CASSEFGDISYEQYF
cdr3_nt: TGTGCCAGCAGTGAATTTGGCGACATCTCCTACGAGCAGTACTTC

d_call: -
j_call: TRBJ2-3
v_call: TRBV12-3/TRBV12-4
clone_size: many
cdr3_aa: CASSLVWGEQYF
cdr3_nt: TGTGCCAGCAGTTTAGTTTGGGGGGAGCAGTATTTT

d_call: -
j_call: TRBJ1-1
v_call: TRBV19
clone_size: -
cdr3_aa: CASSIARFTEAFF
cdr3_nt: TGTGCCAGTAGTATAGCTCGGTTCACTGAAGCTTTCTTT

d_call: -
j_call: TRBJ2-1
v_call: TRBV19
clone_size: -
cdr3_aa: CASRKAGNEQFF
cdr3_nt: TGTGCCAGTAGGAAGGCCGGCAATGAGCAGTTCTTC

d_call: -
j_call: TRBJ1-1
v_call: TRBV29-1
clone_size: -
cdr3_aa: CSVVGTEAFF
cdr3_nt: TGCAGCGTTGTAGGCACTGAAGCTTTCTTT

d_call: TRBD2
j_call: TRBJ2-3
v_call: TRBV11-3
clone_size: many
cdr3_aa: CASSFMGGADTQYF
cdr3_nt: TGTGCCAGCAGCTTCATGGGGGGGGCAGATACGCAGTATTTT

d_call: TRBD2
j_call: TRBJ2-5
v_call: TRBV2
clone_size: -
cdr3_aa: CASIGEGDWRTQYF
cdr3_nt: TGTGCCAGTATTGGGGAGGGTGATTGGCGGACCCAGTACTTC

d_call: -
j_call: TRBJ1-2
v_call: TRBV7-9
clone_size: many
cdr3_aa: CASSLEVPYGYTF
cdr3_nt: TGTGCCAGCAGCTTAGAGGTGCCCTATGGCTACACCTTC

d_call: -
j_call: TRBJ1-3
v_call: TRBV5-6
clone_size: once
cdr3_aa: CACSLGNAGNTIYF
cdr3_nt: TGTGCCTGCAGCTTGGGAAATGCTGGAAACACCATATATTTT

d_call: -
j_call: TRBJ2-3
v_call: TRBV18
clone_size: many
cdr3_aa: CASSPAQLPTDTQYF
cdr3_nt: TGTGCCAGCTCACCAGCCCAACTCCCTACAGATACGCAGTATTTT

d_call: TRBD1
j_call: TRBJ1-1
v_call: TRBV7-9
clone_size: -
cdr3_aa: CASSLGPGGYTEAFF
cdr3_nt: TGTGCCAGCAGCTTAGGTCCAGGGGGCTACACTGAAGCTTTCTTT

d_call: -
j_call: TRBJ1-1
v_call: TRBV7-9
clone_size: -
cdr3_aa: CASSFGGFVTEAFF
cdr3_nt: TGTGCCAGCAGCTTTGGAGGGTTTGTCACTGAAGCTTTCTTT

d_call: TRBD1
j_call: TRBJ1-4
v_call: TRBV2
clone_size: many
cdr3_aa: CASSERAGGNEKLFF
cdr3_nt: TGTGCCAGCAGTGAAAGGGCAGGGGGTAATGAAAAACTGTTTTTT